This T cell receptor (beta chain) was obtained from a study of OX40 agonist ivuxolimab in advanced cancers. Whole-study results and caveats: Several nonresponders also turned out to have low normalized T-cell clonal expansion. Average numbers of expanded clones were greater in CD8+ T cells than in CD4+.

The V and J ends lost 0 bases and 6 bases, in that order; junction bases with no gene match: 3. Germline V gives CDR1 SGHDT, CDR2 YYEEEE. The CDR3 is 13 amino acids. Produced via immunoSEQ multiplex PCR; TCRdb's table is partial and in-frame only. Among about 43,000 clones listed, approximately 83% were seen once. Autoimmune disease history or systemic immunosuppression meant exclusion. At baseline, cycle 4 day 1, and cycle 7 day 1, blood was sampled. In its sample, this clone was seen a few times. Its antigen is not identified. V gene TRBV5-6 combines with J gene TRBJ2-7; 7 nucleotides align to TRBD1. The sequences come from CD4+ or CD8+ T cells sorted from blood, collected in a trial of the OX40 agonist ivuxolimab. The TCR originated in an adult with an advanced solid tumor such as melanoma, head and neck, liver or kidney cancer. The CDR3 sequence: CASSLGQGGEQYV. CDR3 nucleotide sequence: TGTGCCAGCAGCTTGGGACAGGGTGGCGAGCAGTACGTC.